The entry that follows covers one TCR beta chain sequence. This CDR3 spans 16 amino acids. CDR1 is MNHEY, CDR2 SMNVEV, per germline (reference sequence). The ends lost 5 bases at V and 7 bases at J; junction bases unmatched: 11. Clones were sequenced by immunoSEQ multiplex PCR, and TCRdb holds only the in-frame ones, with some missing. The sample has 28,000 or so clones, around 87% seen once; the top ten hold around 21%. These data originate in a study of OX40 agonist ivuxolimab in advanced cancers. The origin of this receptor is an adult with an advanced solid tumor such as melanoma, head and neck, liver or kidney cancer. The chain is built from TRBV27 and TRBJ2-2; 9 nucleotides agree with TRBD1. The source material was CD4+ or CD8+ T cells sorted from blood, sampled in a trial of the OX40 agonist ivuxolimab. CDR3 in DNA: TGTGCCAGCAGTCCAGGGACAGGGTGGAGGAGCGGGGAGCTGTTTTTT. Amino acid sequence: CASSPGTGWRSGELFF.